This T cell receptor (beta chain) was sequenced during a study of T cells in Graves' hyperthyroidism and ophthalmopathy. Germline-derived CDR1 and CDR2 are DFQATT and SNEGSKA (reference sequence). V was pared by 5 bases and J by 0 bases, with 3 bases of the junction left unmatched. The CDR3 length is 17 residues. RNA transcripts provided the source from which TCR beta CDR3 regions were amplified. HTBI primers drove first-round RT-PCR of the TCR CDR3. TCRdb ran MiXCR on the multiplex PCR reads and lists one entry per CDR3 protein. The table lists fewer than 600,000 distinct CDR3 sequences, 12% to 15% of them singletons. Regarding the study as a whole: The majority of expanded thyroid clonotypes above 0.001 also appeared in blood.

Comment on this clonotype: Its antigen remains unknown.

The genes are TRBV20-1 and TRBJ2-2, with TRBD2 identical over 16 bases. The specimen was blood. The receptor's source is a woman in her thirties or forties with Graves' hyperthyroidism. The DNA for the CDR3 is TGCAGTGCTCCGGGACTAGCGGGAGGGCCGAACACCGGGGAGCTGTTTTTT. It codes for CSAPGLAGGPNTGELFF.